Here is one T cell receptor (beta chain) with its context. What it binds is unknown. The assay was run at deep level. Profiled with immunoSEQ multiplex PCR; TCRdb holds only in-frame clones, not every one. The data show about 2.4 million clones, over 85% seen once. Germline V CDR1 and CDR2: SGHTA, FQGNSA. The CDR3 has 15 residues. V lost 2 bases and J lost 4; bases outside the gene matches: 6. The data are from a study of shared clonotypes between healthy human individuals. Study-level points and caveats: What naive subsets generally showed was a larger estimated richness than memory subsets showed. Compared with clonotypes that all four donors shared, non-shared clonotypes had lower generation probabilities.

Specimen: naive CD4+ T cells from PBMCs. Subset here: CD45RA+ positively selected. This clonotype was sampled from a man aged 18 to 29 in good health. Some clones in this sample may be carry-over from other donors' samples. This chain uses TRBV7-2 with TRBJ1-2, with TRBD1 matching over 8 bases. CDR3 sequence reads: CASSLIDRGPYGYTF. CDR3 nucleotides: TGTGCCAGCAGCTTAATCGACAGGGGTCCCTATGGCTACACCTTC. The variable domain in full, with the rest retrieved from reference TRBV7-2 and TRBJ1-2, is GAGVSQSPSNKVTEKGKDVELRCDPISGHTALYWYRQSLGQGLEFLIYFQGNSAPDKSGLPSDRFSAERTGGSVSTLTIQRTQQEDSAVYLCASSLIDRGPYGYTFGSGTRLTVV.